This record looks at one T cell receptor (beta chain) sequence and its context. The antigen remains undetermined. Subsets obtained from CD4+ cells comprised CD45RA+ naive and CD45RA-negative memory cells. Only in-frame clones appear in the TCRdb table, and some are missing; sequencing was by immunoSEQ multiplex PCR. Of a few hundred thousand clones in the sample, 95% to 98% were seen once. V lost 4 bases and J 4 bases, leaving 15 bases between the germline ends. CDR1 is SGHRS and CDR2 is YFSETQ in the germline V gene. The CDR3 covers 15 residues. The sample is drawn from a study of shared clonotypes between healthy human individuals. Points from the study as a whole: Rarefaction indicated that sorted-subset sequencing remained incomplete although depth was large. Only blood was sampled; tissue repertoires likely differ.

The specimen was naive CD4+ T cells sorted from blood. Subset here: CD45RA+ positively selected. The sequence was collected from a woman aged 25 to 39 in good health. The chain has TRBV5-1 and TRBJ2-1, with a weak D call TRBD2 (6 bases). The CDR3 sequence: CASSPEGLSYNEQFF. The CDR3, as DNA: TGCGCCAGCAGCCCGGAGGGCCTTTCTTACAATGAGCAGTTCTTC.